This T cell receptor (beta chain) was documented in a study of brain T cells in children with intractable seizures. Libraries were prepared by immunoSEQ multiplex PCR; TCRdb keeps only in-frame clonotypes and omits some of them. The top ten clones hold roughly 6% of a sample with about 350,000 clones, roughly 93% of them seen once. As to time point: blood from clinic visit 5 months post-surgery; TSC patient then seizure free. Surgery cases with the highest brain T cell transcript signatures were chosen for sequencing. Trimming cost V 5 bases and J 3 bases, with 11 bases left between them. The germline CDR1 and CDR2 sequences are SEHNR and FQNEAQ (reference sequence). The CDR3 runs to 13 residues.

The chain couples TRBV7-9 to TRBJ2-7; maybe TRBD2 (5 bases). Here the sequenced sample was peripheral blood, taken roughly 5 months after surgery. The clonotype comes from a boy younger than two with tuberous sclerosis and intractable seizures. CDR3 nucleotides: TGTGCCAGCAGCCCCCCGGGGTTCTACGAGCAGTACTTC. It specifies CASSPPGFYEQYF.